These 29 T cell receptor beta chains share one sample of origin, sequenced in a study of blood T cell repertoires in COVID-19. Clones were sequenced by immunoSEQ multiplex PCR, and TCRdb holds only the in-frame ones, with some missing. This sample has approximately 70,000 clones, with about 85% found just once. The sequenced sample consisted of peripheral blood. The receptors were sampled from a woman in her forties or fifties with COVID-19, enrolled during active disease.

The V and J genes are TRBV19 and TRBJ2-7, with TRBD1 matching 9 bases. Germline CDR1 reads LNHDA; CDR2 reads SQIVND (reference sequence). After removal of 7 bases from V and 3 bases from J, the junction contained 10 bases not matched to a gene. The CDR3 spans 15 residues. CDR3 bases: TGTGCCAGTACCCTTACAGGGGGCGCAGGCTACGAGCAGTACTTC. Amino acid sequence: CASTLTGGAGYEQYF.

The chain employs TRBV3-1 (or the pseudogene TRBV3-2) and TRBJ2-7; 9 bases agree with TRBD1. V lost 3 bases to trimming and J lost 5 bases; unmatched junction nucleotides: 8. The CDR3 spans 15 residues. Germline V CDR1 and CDR2: LGHDT, YNNKEL (reference sequence). In nucleotides, the CDR3 is TGTGCCAGCAGCCATCCGGGACAGGGAGTCGACGAGCAGTACTTC. Residues: CASSHPGQGVDEQYF.

The chain links TRBV19 to TRBJ2-7; D perhaps matches TRBD2 (5 bases). The CDR3 sequence is 14 residues long. V dropped 2 bases and J dropped 4 bases, with 12 bases sitting between them. Germline CDR1 and CDR2: LNHDA and SQIVND (reference sequence). The CDR3 DNA sequence: TGTGCCAGTAGTATAAGGCTAGCAGCGTACGAGCAGTACTTC. This gives the protein CASSIRLAAYEQYF.

The chain has TRBV9 and TRBJ2-7; 7 bases align to TRBD1. The V and J ends lost 3 bases and 9 bases, in that order; junction bases with no gene match: 12. The CDR3 is made up of 14 amino acids. CDR1 and CDR2 (germline): SGDLS, YYNGEE. The CDR3 nucleotides read TGTGCCAGCAGCGCAACAGGGGCCCGGGAAAGGCAGTACTTC. Amino acid sequence: CASSATGARERQYF.

This chain connects TRBV28 to TRBJ2-1; D is perhaps TRBD2 (5 bases). CDR3 length: 15 amino acids. The germline gives CDR1 MDHEN, CDR2 SYDVKM. V lost 4 bases, J lost 6 bases, and 16 bases lay in between. CDR3 coding DNA: TGTGCCAGCAGTTCGTCCGGGAAAATCACCAATGAGCAGTTCTTC. This encodes CASSSSGKITNEQFF. The full variable domain, completed using reference TRBV28 and TRBJ2-1, is DVKVTQSSRYLVKRTGEKVFLECVQDMDHENMFWYRQDPGLGLRLIYFSYDVKMKEKGDIPEGYSVSREKKERFSLILESASTNQTSMYLCASSSSGKITNEQFFGPGTRLTVL.

V is TRBV4-1 and J is TRBJ1-2; D remains unclear. From germline, CDR1 is MGHRA and CDR2 YSYEKL. This CDR3 is built from 16 residues. Between the trimmed V and J ends, which lost 0 bases and 1 base, there was a span of 12 bases. CDR3 coding DNA: TGCGCCAGCAGCCAAGATCCGGCGGATCTTAACTATGGCTACACCTTC. Translation gives CASSQDPADLNYGYTF.

The J gene is TRBJ2-7, the V gene TRBV6-5, with 7 bases matching TRBD2. The CDR3 has 15 amino acids. Germline CDR1 reads MNHEY; CDR2 reads SVGAGI. J was trimmed by 2 bases and V by 6 bases; bases with no gene match: 10. CDR3 nucleotides: TGTGCCAGCAGGCATGGCGGGAGCGGGGCCTACGAGCAGTACTTC. Translated, it gives CASRHGGSGAYEQYF.

This clone showed up just once. The V gene is TRBV11-2, the J gene TRBJ2-1, with 12 bases that match TRBD2. Trimming cost V 6 bases and J 8 bases; bases outside gene matches: 17. The CDR3 spans 18 residues. Germline V lookup: CDR1 SGHAT, CDR2 FQNNGV. The CDR3: CASRAGTSGLPGGHEQFF. The CDR3 bases are TGTGCCAGCAGGGCCGGGACTAGCGGGCTCCCGGGGGGCCATGAGCAGTTCTTC.

The rearrangement uses TRBV6-4 and TRBJ2-1; no reliable D call. Germline CDR1 and CDR2: MRHNA and SNTAGT. The CDR3 is 13 residues long. Trimming removed 2 bases at V and 7 bases at J, with 9 bases between. Here the CDR3 reads CASSDGHGNEQFF. The CDR3, as DNA: TGTGCCAGCAGTGACGGGCACGGAAATGAGCAGTTCTTC.

CDR3 region: CASSYLPRENTEAFF. The CDR3 nucleotides read TGTGCCAGCAGTTACTTACCTCGGGAGAACACTGAAGCTTTCTTT. This chain connects TRBV6-6 to TRBJ1-1, with no clear D. Germline V gene data show CDR1 as MNHNY and CDR2 as SVGAGI (reference sequence). The CDR3 contains 15 residues. V was clipped by 1 base and J by 1 base, with 10 bases between them.

The CDR3 DNA reads as TGCAGTGCTAGTAAGGCGAGTGGCCAGGCAGGCTTTGGCTACACCTTC. The encoded protein is CSASKASGQAGFGYTF. The chain has TRBV20-1 and TRBJ1-2, with D unclear. This CDR3 is built from 16 residues. V shed 3 bases and J shed 7 bases, with 24 bases lying between them. Germline CDR1 reads DFQATT; CDR2 reads SNEGSKA (reference sequence).

The J gene is TRBJ2-1, the V gene TRBV3-1 (or the pseudogene TRBV3-2), with TRBD2 matching 8 bases. This CDR3 region has 16 residues. V lost 1 base and J lost 2; bases outside the gene matches: 4. Germline V gene lookup returns CDR1 LGHDT and CDR2 YNNKEL (reference sequence). Written as DNA, the CDR3 is TGTGCCAGCAGCCAAGTTTTCGGGAGGGCCTACAATGAGCAGTTCTTC. Its translation is CASSQVFGRAYNEQFF.

This chain links TRBV2 with TRBJ2-2, with 7 bases that match TRBD1. J was trimmed by 5 bases and V by 6 bases; bases with no gene match: 3. Germline CDR1 and CDR2: SNHLY and FYNNEI. This CDR3 has 13 residues. CDR3 DNA: TGTGCCAGCAGAAACAGGGGAACCGGGGAGCTGTTTTTT. Translation gives CASRNRGTGELFF.

The V and J genes are TRBV7-9 and TRBJ1-6; TRBD1 matches 9 bases. This CDR3 region has 15 residues. Looked up from germline, CDR1 is SEHNR and CDR2 is FQNEAQ (reference sequence). After removal of 5 bases from V and 10 bases from J, the junction contained 9 bases not matched to a gene. The CDR3 loop reads CASSRGGQGASPLHF. CDR3 sequence (DNA): TGTGCCAGCAGCCGTGGGGGACAGGGAGCGTCACCCCTCCACTTT.

Written as DNA, the CDR3 is TGTGCCAGCAGCTTTGACAGGGGGCTTGTCTATGAGCAGTTCTTC. This sequence encodes CASSFDRGLVYEQFF. The V call is TRBV7-3, the J call TRBJ2-1; 10 nucleotides align to TRBD1. V gave up 3 bases and J gave up 8 bases; unmatched junction bases: 7. This CDR3 is built from 15 residues. Germline lookup yields CDR1 SGHTA and CDR2 FQGTGA. Drawing the rest from reference TRBV7-3 and TRBJ2-1, the complete variable domain is GAGVSQTPSNKVTEKGKYVELRCDPISGHTALYWYRQSLGQGPEFLIYFQGTGAADDSGLPNDRFFAVRPEGSVSTLKIQRTERGDSAVYLCASSFDRGLVYEQFFGPGTRLTVL.

V usage is TRBV6-2 or TRBV6-3 and J usage is TRBJ2-5, with 7 bases matching TRBD1. The ends lost 2 bases at V and 4 bases at J; junction bases unmatched: 10. The CDR3 has 16 residues. Germline values: CDR1 MNHEY, CDR2 SVGEGT. CDR3 bases: TGTGCCAGCAGTTACGCCGGGGACAGCAAAAGAGAGACCCAGTACTTC. As protein: CASSYAGDSKRETQYF.

This chain connects TRBV7-2 to TRBJ2-7; D may be TRBD1 (6 bases). Germline V gene data show CDR1 as SGHTA and CDR2 as FQGNSA. The CDR3 length is 15 residues. V lost 4 bases and J lost 4, with 17 bases in between. Here the CDR3 reads CASSYGQRRGYEQYF. CDR3 DNA: TGTGCCAGCAGCTATGGACAGCGGCGCGGGTACGAGCAGTACTTC.

The V and J genes are TRBV19 and TRBJ1-5; D unresolved. Germline V gene sequence: CDR1 LNHDA, CDR2 SQIVND (reference sequence). The V end was cut by 2 bases, the J end by 1 base, with 9 bases between. The CDR3 has 15 amino acids. CDR3 protein: CASSINRLSNQPQHF. The CDR3 nucleotides read TGTGCCAGTAGTATAAACAGACTAAGCAATCAGCCCCAGCATTTT.

The chain is built from TRBV5-8 and TRBJ2-1, with D possibly TRBD1 on 6 matching bases. Trimming took off 9 bases at V and 0 bases at J, with 13 bases between the two ends. The germline V gene has CDR1 SGHTS and CDR2 YDEGEE. This CDR3 has 14 residues. The CDR3 loop reads CATPGQSSYNEQFF. CDR3 nucleotide sequence: TGTGCCACCCCAGGACAGAGCTCCTACAATGAGCAGTTCTTC.

The CDR3 reads CASRLGLAGGGEQFF. The DNA of the CDR3 is TGTGCCAGCAGACTGGGACTAGCGGGAGGAGGTGAGCAGTTCTTC. The gene calls are TRBV6-5 and TRBJ2-1, with TRBD2 matching 15 bases. Germline V gene lookup returns CDR1 MNHEY and CDR2 SVGAGI. The CDR3 runs to 15 residues. J lost 9 bases, V lost 6 bases, and 6 bases had no gene match.

This chain uses TRBV7-2 with TRBJ2-3; no reliable D call. V lost 2 bases and J 2 bases, leaving 5 bases between the germline ends. The CDR3 spans 13 residues. CDR1 is SGHTA, CDR2 FQGNSA, per germline. Written as DNA, the CDR3 is TGTGCCAGCAGCTTACCCTACACAGATACGCAGTATTTT. It yields the protein CASSLPYTDTQYF. Looking up the rest from reference TRBV7-2 and TRBJ2-3 gives the full variable domain: GAGVSQSPSNKVTEKGKDVELRCDPISGHTALYWYRQSLGQGLEFLIYFQGNSAPDKSGLPSDRFSAERTGGSVSTLTIQRTQQEDSAVYLCASSLPYTDTQYFGPGTRLTVL.

The chain employs TRBV27 and TRBJ1-4, with D possibly being TRBD1 (6 bases). The V and J ends lost 0 bases and 6 bases respectively, with 8 bases between them. Germline-derived CDR1 and CDR2 are MNHEY and SMNVEV (reference sequence). The CDR3 spans 14 residues. The CDR3 loop is CASSLSRGDEKLFF. The DNA of the CDR3 is TGTGCCAGCAGTTTATCCAGGGGCGATGAAAAACTGTTTTTT.

The V and J genes are TRBV10-1 and TRBJ2-1; possible D gene TRBD2, 5 bases. Germline V gives CDR1 WNHNN, CDR2 SYGVQD (reference sequence). The V end was cut by 5 bases, the J end by 8 bases, with 16 bases between. The CDR3 length is 14 residues. CDR3 in amino acids: CASSTVDTRDEQFF. CDR3 DNA sequence: TGCGCCAGCAGTACGGTCGACACGAGGGATGAGCAGTTCTTC.

V gene TRBV19 combines with J gene TRBJ2-3; maybe TRBD2 (6 bases). This CDR3 is built from 15 residues. The germline CDR1 and CDR2 sequences are LNHDA and SQIVND (reference sequence). Trimming shortened V by 1 base and J by 5 bases, and 13 bases separated the two germline ends. For the CDR3, the DNA is TGTGCCAGTAGTATAGGGTTTGGTAGCGGAGATACGCAGTATTTT. Its translation: CASSIGFGSGDTQYF. The variable domain in full, completed from reference TRBV19 and TRBJ2-3, reads DGGITQSPKYLFRKEGQNVTLSCEQNLNHDAMYWYRQDPGQGLRLIYYSQIVNDFQKGDIAEGYSVSREKKESFPLTVTSAQKNPTAFYLCASSIGFGSGDTQYFGPGTRLTVL.

V gene TRBV7-9 combines with J gene TRBJ1-1; no clear D gene. Trimming stripped 8 bases from V and 0 bases from J, with 7 bases between. Germline assignment: CDR1 SEHNR and CDR2 FQNEAQ (reference sequence). CDR3 size: 12 residues. CDR3 DNA sequence: TGTGCCAGCGGGCTATTGAACACTGAAGCTTTCTTT. Translating it yields CASGLLNTEAFF.

The CDR3 sequence is CASSKVARGLLYGYTF. The CDR3 DNA sequence: TGTGCCAGCAGCAAGGTGGCCAGAGGGCTGTTATATGGCTACACCTTC. The V call is TRBV11-2, the J call TRBJ1-2; D uncertain. CDR3 size: 16 residues. Looked up from germline, CDR1 is SGHAT and CDR2 is FQNNGV. The V end lost 5 bases, the J end lost 5 bases, and 21 bases lay between the germline ends. Combining the CDR3 with reference TRBV11-2 and TRBJ1-2 gives the whole variable domain EAGVAQSPRYKIIEKRQSVAFWCNPISGHATLYWYQQILGQGPKLLIQFQNNGVVDDSQLPKDRFSAERLKGVDSTLKIQPAKLEDSAVYLCASSKVARGLLYGYTFGSGTRLTVV.

The chain carries TRBV4-2 and TRBJ1-5; the D is unclear. CDR1 LGHNA and CDR2 YNFKEQ come from the germline V gene. Trimming shortened V by 1 base and J by 10 bases, and 14 bases separated the two germline ends. The CDR3 loop spans 14 amino acids. CDR3 in DNA: TGTGCCAGCAGCCAAGCTCTCAGGCTTCAACCCCAGCATTTT. It encodes CASSQALRLQPQHF.

J is TRBJ2-1 and V is TRBV5-1; weak D call: TRBD1 (5 bases). The length of the CDR3 is 13 residues. Germline V gives CDR1 SGHRS, CDR2 YFSETQ. V dropped 1 base and J dropped 10 bases, with 12 bases sitting between them. CDR3 loop: CASSLFPGYEQFF. The CDR3 nucleotides are TGCGCCAGCAGCTTGTTTCCAGGGTACGAGCAGTTCTTC.

CDR3 amino acids: CASRPQAGGATEAFF. In nucleotides, the CDR3 is TGTGCCAGCAGACCTCAAGCGGGGGGAGCCACTGAAGCTTTCTTT. The chain joins TRBV7-9 to TRBJ1-1, with D perhaps TRBD1 (5 bases). The V gene lost 6 bases and the J gene lost 4 bases, with 18 bases spanning the gap. The CDR3 extends over 15 amino acids. CDR1 is SEHNR, CDR2 FQNEAQ, per germline (reference sequence).